These 28 T cell receptor beta chains were all obtained from the same sample, sequenced in a study of blood T cells in healthy people across ages (dated by TCRdb to 2015 to 2017). To prepare the library, 5' RACE was applied. Reads for this sample came from an Illumina HiSeq 2500. A second PCR of about 6 to 12 cycles was run with a J-beta primer mix and a sample-barcoded 5' primer. TCRdb passed the public sequencing reads through fastp at Q25 and MiXCR, retaining productive beta sequences. Each record represents a unique CDR3 protein, reported with the most common genes and DNA among its rows. The sample includes about 780,000 distinct CDR3 sequences, with about 42% observed a single time. Together, the top ten hold approximately 18% of the sample. Sequenced sample: blood. The receptors were gathered from a man older than 75 in good health.

This sequence joins TRBV6-5 and TRBJ1-2; D is undetermined. The germline CDR1 and CDR2 sequences are MNHEY and SVGAGI. This CDR3 is 13 amino acids long. Trimming removed 6 bases from V and 1 base from J, with 9 bases in between. The CDR3 spells CASRRSINYGYTF. CDR3 sequence (DNA): TGTGCCAGCAGAAGATCGATTAACTATGGCTACACCTTC.

The rearrangement uses TRBV4-3 and TRBJ1-3; D is ambiguous. Per germline, CDR1 LGHNA and CDR2 YSLEER. The germline V and J ends were trimmed by 4 bases and 4 bases, with 11 bases remaining between them. The CDR3 runs to 14 residues. The CDR3 bases are TGCGCCAGCAGCCCGGGCGCAGGCGGAAACACCATATATTTT. Protein sequence: CASSPGAGGNTIYF.

The rearrangement links TRBV20-1 to TRBJ2-5; no firm D call. V was cut by 5 bases and J by 11 bases, with 15 bases left in between. The CDR3 consists of 11 residues. From germline, CDR1 is DFQATT and CDR2 SNEGSKA (reference sequence). CDR3 coding DNA: TGCAGTGCTTACATGTACAATGAGCAGTACTTC. Amino acid sequence: CSAYMYNEQYF.

This chain connects TRBV5-1 to TRBJ2-5, with TRBD2 matching 12 bases. The junction had 5 bases not matched to a gene; V was cut back by 1 base and J by 4 bases. This CDR3 is built from 16 residues. The germline V gene has CDR1 SGHRS and CDR2 YFSETQ. The CDR3, as DNA: TGCGCCAGCAGCTTGAGACTAGCGGGAGTCGCAGAGACCCAGTACTTC. As protein: CASSLRLAGVAETQYF.

This clonotype was recorded only once. This sequence may be a read error, since a much larger clone differs from it by one base. The chain uses TRBV12-3 or TRBV12-4 and TRBJ1-2; 8 positions match TRBD1. CDR3 size: 15 residues. CDR3 sequence reads: CASSLNAGGRNGCTF. As DNA, the CDR3 is TGTGCCAGCAGTTTAAATGCAGGGGGCCGGAATGGCTGCACCTTC.

This clonotype was recorded a few times. This chain links TRBV20-1 with TRBJ2-1, with TRBD2 matching 11 bases. With 5 bases clipped from V and 4 bases from J, the junction kept 16 bases outside the gene matches. Germline CDR1 reads DFQATT; CDR2 reads SNEGSKA (reference sequence). The CDR3 sequence is 18 residues long. The CDR3 is CSADDGTSGSLGYNEQFF. Here the CDR3 DNA reads TGCAGTGCTGACGACGGGACTAGCGGCTCCCTGGGGTACAATGAGCAGTTCTTC.

The chain has TRBV20-1 and TRBJ2-7, with TRBD2 identical over 12 bases. This CDR3 is 14 amino acids long. Germline V gene data show CDR1 as DFQATT and CDR2 as SNEGSKA (reference sequence). The V gene end was trimmed by 2 bases and the J gene end by 6 bases; junction bases not matched to a gene: 5. In DNA form, the CDR3 reads TGCAGTGCTAGAAGACTAGCGGGAGCCCTCGAGCAGTACTTC. It specifies CSARRLAGALEQYF.

The rearrangement links TRBV29-1 to TRBJ2-5; D possibly corresponds to TRBD1 (5 bases). TRBJ2-7 matches the DNA end more closely, so the J call is doubtful. Looked up from germline, CDR1 is SQVTM and CDR2 is ANQGSEA. The CDR3 covers 13 residues. CDR3 nucleotides: TGCAGCGTTGTTCTACAGGTTACCTACGAGCAGTACTTC. Its translation is CSVVLQVTYEQYF.

This clonotype was recorded a few times. A single base separates this from a much larger clone, so it may be a read error. This chain connects TRBV14 to TRBJ2-1, with a weak D call TRBD1 (5 bases). The end of the DNA aligns better with TRBJ2-7, so the J call may be wrong. The germline V gene encodes CDR1 SGHDN and CDR2 FVKESK. This CDR3 has 15 residues. Here the CDR3 reads CASSQGQMSYNEQYF. The CDR3 region has the DNA TGTGCCAGCAGCCAAGGACAGATGTCCTACAATGAGCAGTACTTC.

This clonotype came up a few times. V gene TRBV20-1 combines with J gene TRBJ1-2; TRBD1 is a possible D gene (6 bases). V was pared by 2 bases and J by 2 bases, with 9 bases between. Germline CDR1 reads DFQATT; CDR2 reads SNEGSKA (reference sequence). CDR3 length: 13 amino acids. The CDR3 DNA reads TGCAGTGCTAGAAGGGGGGAAAACTATGGCTACACCTTC. As protein: CSARRGENYGYTF.

The chain links TRBV12-3 or TRBV12-4 to TRBJ1-1, with D unclear. Between the trimmed V and J ends, which lost 1 base and 1 base, there was a span of 7 bases. The CDR3 totals 14 residues. In DNA form, the CDR3 reads TGTGCCAGCAGTTTAGGCACTACGAACACTGAAGCTTTCTTT. Encoded protein: CASSLGTTNTEAFF.

The CDR3 nucleotides read TGCGCCAGCAGCTTGTCTAGCGGCGGGTTCGAGACCCAGTACTTC. Amino acids: CASSLSSGGFETQYF. The rearrangement joins TRBV5-1 to TRBJ2-5, with 7 bases lining up with TRBD2. Germline V gene sequence: CDR1 SGHRS, CDR2 YFSETQ. The junction had 8 bases not matched to a gene; V was cut back by 1 base and J by 5 bases. This CDR3 region has 15 residues.

As DNA, the CDR3 is TGTGCCACCAGCAGAGATCGATTCGCTCGAAATGAGCAGTTCTTC. Translated, it gives CATSRDRFARNEQFF. The chain has TRBV15 and TRBJ2-1; D gene unclear. The CDR3 is 15 amino acids. Germline CDR1 reads LNHNV; CDR2 reads YYDKDF (reference sequence). Trimming pared 0 bases from V and 7 bases from J, leaving 13 bases between.

This clonotype was seen repeatedly, ten times or more. The V call is TRBV7-2, the J call TRBJ1-2; D remains ambiguous. Germline lookup yields CDR1 SGHTA and CDR2 FQGNSA. The germline V and J ends were trimmed by 1 base and 1 base, with 13 bases remaining between them. The length of the CDR3 is 16 residues. CDR3 bases: TGTGCCAGCAGCTTAGATGTCGTAACCTATAACTATGGCTACACCTTC. This encodes CASSLDVVTYNYGYTF.

This clonotype was seen a few times. The rearrangement uses TRBV28 and TRBJ2-6, with D perhaps matching TRBD2 (5 bases). V dropped 4 bases and J dropped 4 bases, with 11 bases sitting between them. Germline V lookup: CDR1 MDHEN, CDR2 SYDVKM. This CDR3 region has 15 residues. The CDR3 protein is CASSSLGEGANVLTF. The CDR3 region has the DNA TGTGCCAGCAGTTCCCTCGGGGAGGGGGCCAACGTCCTGACTTTC.

V and J are TRBV19 and TRBJ2-7; the match to TRBD2 covers 7 bases. The CDR3 has 15 amino acids. Germline values: CDR1 LNHDA, CDR2 SQIVND (reference sequence). The J segment lost 1 base and the V segment lost 5 bases, leaving 8 bases of the junction unmatched. The CDR3 sequence is CASSGGEYESYEQYF. The CDR3 nucleotides read TGTGCCAGTAGTGGGGGGGAGTACGAGTCCTACGAGCAGTACTTC.

The chain links TRBV10-3 to TRBJ2-1; D gene unclear. The V end lost 7 bases, the J end lost 1 base, and 8 bases lay between the germline ends. The CDR3 runs 13 residues. From germline, CDR1 is ENHRY and CDR2 SYGVKD. CDR3 bases: TGTGCCATCACCGAAAGGTCCTACAATGAGCAGTTCTTC. Translating gives CAITERSYNEQFF.

A note on this clonotype: With a much larger clone just one base away, this may be a read error. V is TRBV29-1 and J is TRBJ2-3; the match to TRBD2 covers 7 bases. Trimming at V came to 7 bases and at J to 0 bases, leaving 16 bases not matched to a gene. CDR3 length: 17 residues. The germline V gene has CDR1 SQVTM and CDR2 ANQGSEA. CDR3 amino acids: CSATFLTSQSSTDTQYF. The CDR3 DNA is TGCAGCGCAACGTTCCTGACTAGCCAATCTAGCACAGATACGCAGTATTTT.

This clonotype was found a few times. V is TRBV20-1 and J is TRBJ2-7; D might be TRBD1 (5 bases). V lost 0 bases and J lost 2, with 14 bases in between. This CDR3 is 15 amino acids long. CDR1 and CDR2 (germline): DFQATT, SNEGSKA (reference sequence). The CDR3 nucleotides are TGCAGTGCTAGAGATACGTGGGGCCCTACCTACGAGCAGTACTTC. Amino acid sequence: CSARDTWGPTYEQYF.

In its sample, this clonotype was seen a few times. This chain links TRBV7-3 with TRBJ2-1, with 8 bases matching TRBD1. CDR1 is SGHTA and CDR2 is FQGTGA in the germline V gene. The CDR3 runs to 14 residues. The ends lost 5 bases at V and 3 bases at J; junction bases unmatched: 3. The CDR3 region is CASSAGQVYNEQFF. The CDR3, as DNA: TGTGCCAGCAGCGCGGGACAGGTCTACAATGAGCAGTTCTTC.

The genes are TRBV6-2 or TRBV6-3 and TRBJ2-2; 7 bases match TRBD2. The CDR3 covers 14 residues. V trimming: 7 bases; J trimming: 3 bases; junction bases outside the gene matches: 5. Germline V gene sequence: CDR1 MNHEY, CDR2 SVGEGT. DNA for the CDR3: TGTGCCAGCACCCCGGGACTACACACCGGGGAGCTGTTTTTT. Protein product: CASTPGLHTGELFF.

This clonotype was detected once. Germline is not matched at one junction end, which may reflect a read error. This chain connects TRBV12-3 or TRBV12-4 to TRBJ2-3; TRBD1 or TRBD2 may be the D gene (5 bases each). The CDR3 spans 16 residues. CDR3 residues: CASSPRGREGTDAQYF. CDR3 coding DNA: TGTGCCAGCAGTCCCCGGGGACGAGAAGGAACAGATGCGCAGTATTTT.

The gene calls are TRBV12-5 and TRBJ2-5, with TRBD1 as a possible D gene (6 bases). In germline, CDR1 is LGHNT, CDR2 FRNRAP. Trimming stripped 1 base from V and 7 bases from J, with 19 bases between. The CDR3 loop spans 16 amino acids. The CDR3 DNA sequence: TGTGCTAGTGGTTTGGCGCAACCCGGGACACGAGGGACCCAGTACTTC. This translates into CASGLAQPGTRGTQYF.

This clonotype was recorded a few times. The V gene is TRBV11-3, the J gene TRBJ2-1; D may be TRBD1 or TRBD2 (5 bases each). From germline, CDR1 is SGHNT and CDR2 YENEEA. The CDR3 covers 16 residues. V was pared by 8 bases and J by 4 bases, with 21 bases between. The CDR3 region has the DNA TGTGCCAGCCCCATCCGGGACCCAGACTCTTACAATGAGCAGTTCTTC. Encoded protein: CASPIRDPDSYNEQFF.

The genes are TRBV28 and TRBJ1-1; D call uncertain. The CDR3 length is 12 residues. Between the trimmed V and J ends, which lost 3 bases and 8 bases, there was a span of 10 bases. The V gene's germline CDR1 is MDHEN and CDR2 SYDVKM. The CDR3 DNA follows: TGTGCCAGCAGTTTCCTTGGGGTAGAAGCTTTCTTT. This gives the protein CASSFLGVEAFF.

V and J are TRBV2 and TRBJ1-2; D call uncertain. Germline V lookup: CDR1 SNHLY, CDR2 FYNNEI. The CDR3 spans 12 residues. V was cut by 6 bases and J by 4 bases, with 9 bases left in between. The CDR3 DNA sequence: TGTGCCAGCAGGGAGGGAGTCTATGGCTACACCTTC. Its translation: CASREGVYGYTF.

In this sample, this clonotype turned up a few times. The chain uses TRBV6-1 and TRBJ2-7, with 9 bases lining up with TRBD1. CDR1 is MNHNS, CDR2 SASEGT, per germline. This CDR3 region has 16 residues. Trimming cost V 0 bases and J 5 bases; bases outside gene matches: 8. The CDR3 is CASSEALGQGANEQYF. DNA for the CDR3: TGTGCCAGCAGTGAAGCTTTGGGACAGGGCGCCAACGAGCAGTACTTC.

The V call is TRBV7-2, the J call TRBJ2-1, with D possibly being TRBD1 or TRBD2 (5 bases each). There are 15 residues in the CDR3. V lost 7 bases, J lost 5 bases, and 18 bases lay in between. CDR1 SGHTA and CDR2 FQGNSA come from the germline V gene. The CDR3 DNA reads TGTGCCAGCACCTCACAGGTAGCGAGAGACAATGAGCAGTTCTTC. This gives the protein CASTSQVARDNEQFF.